This record covers a single T cell receptor (beta chain). Its antigen is currently unknown. Other DNA sequences in this specimen translate into the identical CDR3. CDR3 length equals 13 residues. Between the trimmed V and J ends, which lost 6 bases and 4 bases, there was a span of 10 bases. Germline-derived CDR1 and CDR2 are SGHTA and FQGNSA. The sample belongs to a study of T cell responses to AZD1222 COVID-19 vaccine. Study-wide context: Investigators merged groups given second doses at roughly 4 or roughly 12 weeks. Study outcomes and limitations: Variant regions that are unmutated are reportedly the target of nearly half of spike-specific TCRs.

Clones were sequenced by immunoSEQ multiplex PCR, and TCRdb holds only the in-frame ones, with some missing. The table has around 91,000 clones, more than 70% seen once. The chain combines TRBV7-2 with TRBJ1-5; perhaps TRBD1 as D (6 bases). The TCR was taken from an adult in good health. Sequencing used peripheral blood, obtained on day 0 of AZD1222 vaccination. The CDR3 here is CASSTQGNQPQHF. CDR3 coding DNA: TGTGCCAGCAGTACCCAGGGGAATCAGCCCCAGCATTTT.